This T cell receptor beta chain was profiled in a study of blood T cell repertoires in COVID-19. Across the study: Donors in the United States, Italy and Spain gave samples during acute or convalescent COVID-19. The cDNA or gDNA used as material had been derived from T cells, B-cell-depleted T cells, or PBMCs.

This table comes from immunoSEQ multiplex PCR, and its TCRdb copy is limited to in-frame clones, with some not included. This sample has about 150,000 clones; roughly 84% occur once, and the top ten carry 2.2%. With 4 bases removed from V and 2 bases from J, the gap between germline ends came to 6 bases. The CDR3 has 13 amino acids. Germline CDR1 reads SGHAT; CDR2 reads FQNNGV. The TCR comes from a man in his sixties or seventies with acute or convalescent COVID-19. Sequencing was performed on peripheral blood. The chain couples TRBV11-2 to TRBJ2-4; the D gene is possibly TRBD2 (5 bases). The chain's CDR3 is CASSSGTKNIQYF. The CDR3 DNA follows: TGTGCCAGCAGCTCGGGGACCAAAAACATTCAGTACTTC.